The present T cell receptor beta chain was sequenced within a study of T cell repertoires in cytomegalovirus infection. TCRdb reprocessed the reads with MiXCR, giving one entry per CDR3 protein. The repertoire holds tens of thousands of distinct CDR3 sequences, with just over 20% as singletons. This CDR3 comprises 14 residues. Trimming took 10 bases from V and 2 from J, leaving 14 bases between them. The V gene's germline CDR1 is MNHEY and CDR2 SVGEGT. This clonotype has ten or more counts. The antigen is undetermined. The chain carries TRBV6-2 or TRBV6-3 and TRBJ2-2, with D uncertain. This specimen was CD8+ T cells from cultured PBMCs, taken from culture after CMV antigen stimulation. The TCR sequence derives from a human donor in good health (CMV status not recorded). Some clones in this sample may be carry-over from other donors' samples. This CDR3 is CATCEGTNTGELFF. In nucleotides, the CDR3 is TGTGCCACCTGTGAAGGTACAAACACCGGGGAGCTGTTTTTT.